This section outlines one TCR beta chain sequence together with its context. Libraries were prepared by immunoSEQ multiplex PCR; TCRdb keeps only in-frame clonotypes and omits some of them. The table has hundreds of thousands of clones, approximately 87% seen once. The data are from a study of shared T cell receptors in the human thymus. The CDR3 extends over 16 amino acids. Germline values: CDR1 SGHNT, CDR2 YYREEE (reference sequence). The ends were cut back, 4 bases at V and 4 bases at J, with 21 bases in the middle. The same data also went into a second study, on human thymus T cells. That paper notes: Donation came from healthy Finnish infants having corrective surgery for congenital heart defects. Resections obtained during corrective heart surgery supplied the thymus tissue. Gene usage for V and J segments appeared biased in thymic and blood repertoires. Unrelated people showed highly overlapping thymic repertoires, related research reported.

Sequencing was done on a sample of thymocytes. The sequence was collected from a boy in the first two years of life with a congenital heart defect. The chain combines TRBV5-4 with TRBJ2-7; possible D gene TRBD2, 6 bases. The chain's CDR3 is CASSPAKRGGIYEQYF. The CDR3 coding sequence is TGTGCCAGCAGCCCGGCAAAGCGTGGGGGGATTTACGAGCAGTACTTC. Combining the CDR3 with reference TRBV5-4 and TRBJ2-7 gives the whole variable domain ETGVTQSPTHLIKTRGQQVTLRCSSQSGHNTVSWYQQALGQGPQFIFQYYREEENGRGNFPPRFSGLQFPNYSSELNVNALELDDSALYLCASSPAKRGGIYEQYFGPGTRLTVT.